The clone carrying this TCR beta chain has just a few counts. Its antigen is as yet unknown. The data derive from a study of graft-versus-host responses after intestinal transplantation. Study-wide results and limits: Early post-transplant HvG declines tracked with peak circulating GvH clone levels.

The V gene's germline CDR1 is MNHNS and CDR2 SASEGT. V lost 2 bases and J lost 9; bases outside the gene matches: 7. This CDR3 is 14 amino acids long. TCRdb's table, derived via immunoSEQ multiplex PCR, lists solely in-frame clones and lacks some. The table includes 20,000 to 30,000 clones, around four fifths detected once. The V call is TRBV6-1, the J call TRBJ1-5; 7 bases fit TRBD1. Sequenced here: PBMCs, sampled almost 29 days after intestinal transplant. The sequence was obtained from a human patient who received an intestinal transplant, so some T cells may come from the graft donor. DNA of the CDR3: TGTGCCAGCAGTGAATACGGACAGGCCCGGCCCCAGCATTTT. This translates into CASSEYGQARPQHF.